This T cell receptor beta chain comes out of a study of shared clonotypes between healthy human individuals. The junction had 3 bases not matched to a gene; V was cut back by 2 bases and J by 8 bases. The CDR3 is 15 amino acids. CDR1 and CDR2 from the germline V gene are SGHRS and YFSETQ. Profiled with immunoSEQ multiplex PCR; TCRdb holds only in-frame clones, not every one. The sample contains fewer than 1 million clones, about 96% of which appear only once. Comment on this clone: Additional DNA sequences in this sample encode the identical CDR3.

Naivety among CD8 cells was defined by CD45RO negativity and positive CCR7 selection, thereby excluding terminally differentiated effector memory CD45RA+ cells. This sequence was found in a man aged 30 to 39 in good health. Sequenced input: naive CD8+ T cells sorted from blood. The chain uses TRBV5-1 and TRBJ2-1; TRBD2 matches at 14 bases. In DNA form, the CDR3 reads TGCGCCAGCAGCTTCGGGACTAGCGGGAGCGATGAGCAGTTCTTC. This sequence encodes CASSFGTSGSDEQFF.